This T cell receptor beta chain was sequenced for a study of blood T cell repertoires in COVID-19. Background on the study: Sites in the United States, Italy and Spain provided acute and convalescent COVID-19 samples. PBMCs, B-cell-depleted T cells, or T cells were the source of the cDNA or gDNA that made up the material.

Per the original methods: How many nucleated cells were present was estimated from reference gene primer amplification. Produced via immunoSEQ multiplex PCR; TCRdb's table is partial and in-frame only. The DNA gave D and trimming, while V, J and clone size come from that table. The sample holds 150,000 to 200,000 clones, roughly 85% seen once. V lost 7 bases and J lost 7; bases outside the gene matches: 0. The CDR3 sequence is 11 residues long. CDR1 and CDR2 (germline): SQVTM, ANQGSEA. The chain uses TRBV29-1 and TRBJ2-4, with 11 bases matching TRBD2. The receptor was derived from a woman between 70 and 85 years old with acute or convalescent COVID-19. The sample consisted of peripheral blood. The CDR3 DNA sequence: TGCAGCGGACTAGCGGGGAACATTCAGTACTTC. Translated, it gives CSGLAGNIQYF.